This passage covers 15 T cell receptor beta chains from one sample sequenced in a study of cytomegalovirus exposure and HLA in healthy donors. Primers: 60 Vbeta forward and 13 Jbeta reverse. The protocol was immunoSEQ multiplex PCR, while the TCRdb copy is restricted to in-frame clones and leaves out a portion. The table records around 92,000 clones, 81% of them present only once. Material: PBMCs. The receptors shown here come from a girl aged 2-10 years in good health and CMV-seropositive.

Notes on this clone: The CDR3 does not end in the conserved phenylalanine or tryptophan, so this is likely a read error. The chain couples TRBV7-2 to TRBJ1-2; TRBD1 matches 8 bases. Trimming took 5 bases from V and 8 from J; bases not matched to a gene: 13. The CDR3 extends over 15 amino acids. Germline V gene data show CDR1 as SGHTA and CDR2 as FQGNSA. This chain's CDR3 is CASSPSGQGATGYTL. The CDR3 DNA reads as TGTGCCAGCAGCCCAAGCGGCCAGGGGGCCACAGGCTACACCCTC.

The CDR3 loop is CASSYSGRPNEQFF. CDR3 bases: TGTGCCAGCAGTTACTCGGGCAGACCCAATGAGCAGTTCTTC. This chain connects TRBV6-5 to TRBJ2-1; no clear D. Germline CDR1 reads MNHEY; CDR2 reads SVGAGI. The CDR3 loop spans 14 amino acids. The V and J ends lost 0 bases and 6 bases respectively, with 9 bases between them.

The CDR3, as DNA: TGTGCCAGCAGTTTATATCGACGGACTAGCGGGGAGAGGGCCTCCTACAATGAGCAGTTCTTC. As protein: CASSLYRRTSGERASYNEQFF. This chain connects TRBV28 to TRBJ2-1; 12 positions agree with TRBD2. V gave up 1 base and J gave up 0 bases; unmatched junction bases: 13. CDR3 length: 21 residues. Germline CDR1 is MDHEN and CDR2 is SYDVKM.

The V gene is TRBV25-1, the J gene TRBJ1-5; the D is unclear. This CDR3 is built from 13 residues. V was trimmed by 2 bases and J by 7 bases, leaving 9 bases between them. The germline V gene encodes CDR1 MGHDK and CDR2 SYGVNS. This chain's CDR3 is CASSESPGQPQHF. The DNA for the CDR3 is TGTGCCAGCAGTGAAAGCCCGGGACAGCCCCAGCATTTT.

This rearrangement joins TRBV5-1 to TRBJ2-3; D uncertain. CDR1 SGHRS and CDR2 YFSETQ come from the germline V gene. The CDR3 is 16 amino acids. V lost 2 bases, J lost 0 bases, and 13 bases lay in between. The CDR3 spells CASSFLSKASTDTQYF. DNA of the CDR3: TGCGCCAGCAGCTTCCTTAGCAAGGCTAGCACAGATACGCAGTATTTT.

The DNA for the CDR3 is TGCGCCAGCAGCTTAGAAGTGGGGCGGACACAAGAGACCCAGTACTTC. Protein sequence: CASSLEVGRTQETQYF. The chain links TRBV5-1 to TRBJ2-5, with a possible D match to TRBD1 (5 bases). Trimming stripped 2 bases from V and 2 bases from J, with 16 bases between. CDR1 is SGHRS and CDR2 is YFSETQ in the germline V gene. The CDR3 covers 16 residues.

CDR3 coding DNA: TGCGCCAGCAGCATACAACCCGGAGCCTACAATGAGCAGTTCTTC. Translating gives CASSIQPGAYNEQFF. This chain uses TRBV4-1 with TRBJ2-1; unclear D gene. Per germline, CDR1 MGHRA and CDR2 YSYEKL. This CDR3 spans 15 amino acids. Trimming took off 5 bases at V and 2 bases at J, with 13 bases between the two ends.

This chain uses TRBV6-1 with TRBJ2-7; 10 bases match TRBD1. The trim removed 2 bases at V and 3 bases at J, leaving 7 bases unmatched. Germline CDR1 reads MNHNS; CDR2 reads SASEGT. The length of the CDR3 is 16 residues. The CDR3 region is CASSESGQGGIYEQYF. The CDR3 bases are TGTGCCAGCAGTGAAAGTGGACAGGGGGGCATCTACGAGCAGTACTTC.

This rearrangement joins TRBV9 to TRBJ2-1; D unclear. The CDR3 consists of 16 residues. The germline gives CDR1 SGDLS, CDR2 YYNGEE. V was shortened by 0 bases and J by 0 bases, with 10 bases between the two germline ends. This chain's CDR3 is CASSVGTVSSYNEQFF. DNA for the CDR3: TGTGCCAGCAGCGTAGGTACCGTTAGCTCCTACAATGAGCAGTTCTTC.

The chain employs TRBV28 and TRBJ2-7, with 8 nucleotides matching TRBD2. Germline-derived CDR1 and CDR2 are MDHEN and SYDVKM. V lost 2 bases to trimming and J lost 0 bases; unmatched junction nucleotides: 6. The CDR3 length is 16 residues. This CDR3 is CASSLKAGVLSYEQYF. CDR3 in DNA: TGTGCCAGCAGTTTAAAAGCGGGAGTCCTCTCCTACGAGCAGTACTTC.

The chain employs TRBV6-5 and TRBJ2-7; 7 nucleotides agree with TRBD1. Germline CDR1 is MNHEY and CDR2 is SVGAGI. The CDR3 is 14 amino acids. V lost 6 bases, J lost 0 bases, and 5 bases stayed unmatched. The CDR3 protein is CASSRGQASYEQYF. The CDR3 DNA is TGTGCCAGCAGCCGTGGACAGGCCTCCTACGAGCAGTACTTC.

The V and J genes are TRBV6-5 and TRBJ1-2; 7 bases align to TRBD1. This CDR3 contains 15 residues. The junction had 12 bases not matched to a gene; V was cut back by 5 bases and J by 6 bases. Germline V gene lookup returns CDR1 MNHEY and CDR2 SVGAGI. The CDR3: CASSTRTGGLDGYTF. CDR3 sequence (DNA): TGTGCCAGCAGTACCCGGACAGGAGGGTTGGATGGCTACACCTTC.

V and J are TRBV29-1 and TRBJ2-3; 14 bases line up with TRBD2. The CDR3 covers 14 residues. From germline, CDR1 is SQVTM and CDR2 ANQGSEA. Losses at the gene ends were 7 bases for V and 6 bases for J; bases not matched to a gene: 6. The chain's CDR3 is CSGRTSGRRDTQYF. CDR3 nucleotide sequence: TGCAGCGGGCGGACTAGCGGGAGGAGGGATACGCAGTATTTT.

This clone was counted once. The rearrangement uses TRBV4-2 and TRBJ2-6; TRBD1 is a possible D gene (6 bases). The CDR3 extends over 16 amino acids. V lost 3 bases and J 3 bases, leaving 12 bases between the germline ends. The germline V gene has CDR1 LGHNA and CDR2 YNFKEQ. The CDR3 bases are TGTGCCAGCAGCCATGAATCAGGGGTTGGGGCCAACGTCCTGACTTTC. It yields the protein CASSHESGVGANVLTF.

Here the CDR3 DNA reads TGTGCCAGCAGTGATGGACAGGGGGCTCAGCCCCAGCATTTT. Translating it yields CASSDGQGAQPQHF. The chain carries TRBV6-1 and TRBJ1-5, with 11 bases identical to TRBD1. The CDR3 loop spans 14 amino acids. The germline V gene encodes CDR1 MNHNS and CDR2 SASEGT. V was clipped by 3 bases and J by 6 bases; unmatched bases: 1.